This section outlines one TCR beta chain sequence together with its context. The record originates from a study of blood T cell repertoires in COVID-19. Study-wide context: The samples span acute and convalescent COVID-19 from the United States, Italy and Spain. T cells, B-cell-depleted T cells, or PBMCs supplied cDNA or gDNA.

Original data processing: It was from reference gene primer amplification that nucleated cell counts were estimated. Profiling relied on immunoSEQ multiplex PCR, and the TCRdb table lists in-frame clones only, not all of them. V and J calls and clone size follow that table, whereas D and trimming were derived from the DNA. The repertoire holds roughly 140,000 clones, 80% to 90% seen once, with approximately 10% in the top ten. Germline assignment: CDR1 LNHDA and CDR2 SQIVND (reference sequence). With V trimmed by 3 bases and J by 2 bases, 6 bases remained unmatched. This CDR3 has 15 amino acids. The sequenced sample was peripheral blood. The receptor comes from a woman of 80 years or more with acute or convalescent COVID-19. The V and J genes are TRBV19 and TRBJ1-2; 7 bases are a match to TRBD1. CDR3 nucleotides: TGTGCCAGTAGTATGACAGGCAGGGGGAACTATGGCTACACCTTC. Translating gives CASSMTGRGNYGYTF.